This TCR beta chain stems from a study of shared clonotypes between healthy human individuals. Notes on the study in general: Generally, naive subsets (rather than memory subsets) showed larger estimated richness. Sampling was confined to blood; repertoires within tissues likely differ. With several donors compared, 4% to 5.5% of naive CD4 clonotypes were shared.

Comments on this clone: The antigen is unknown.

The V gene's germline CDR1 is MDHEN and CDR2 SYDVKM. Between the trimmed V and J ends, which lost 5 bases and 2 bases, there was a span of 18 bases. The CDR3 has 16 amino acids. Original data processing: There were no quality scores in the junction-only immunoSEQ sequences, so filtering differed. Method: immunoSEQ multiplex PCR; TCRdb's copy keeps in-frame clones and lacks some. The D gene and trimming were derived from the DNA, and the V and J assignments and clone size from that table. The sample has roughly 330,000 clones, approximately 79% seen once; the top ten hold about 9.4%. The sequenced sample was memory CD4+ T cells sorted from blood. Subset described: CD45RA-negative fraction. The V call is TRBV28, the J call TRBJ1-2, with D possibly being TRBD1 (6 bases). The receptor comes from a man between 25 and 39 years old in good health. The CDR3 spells CASSTTVGGFNYGYTF. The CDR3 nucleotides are TGTGCCAGCAGTACAACCGTAGGGGGGTTCAACTATGGCTACACCTTC.